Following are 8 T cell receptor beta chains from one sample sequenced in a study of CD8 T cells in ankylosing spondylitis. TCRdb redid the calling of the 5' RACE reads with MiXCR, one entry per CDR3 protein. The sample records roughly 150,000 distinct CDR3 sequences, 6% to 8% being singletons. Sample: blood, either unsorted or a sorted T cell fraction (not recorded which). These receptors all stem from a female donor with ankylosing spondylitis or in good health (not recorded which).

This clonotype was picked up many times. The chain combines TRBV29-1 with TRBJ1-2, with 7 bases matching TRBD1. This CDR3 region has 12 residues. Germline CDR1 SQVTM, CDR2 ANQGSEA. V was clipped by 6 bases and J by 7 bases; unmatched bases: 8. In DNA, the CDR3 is TGCAGCGTCGAGACAGGGATATCTGGCTACACCTTC. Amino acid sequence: CSVETGISGYTF.

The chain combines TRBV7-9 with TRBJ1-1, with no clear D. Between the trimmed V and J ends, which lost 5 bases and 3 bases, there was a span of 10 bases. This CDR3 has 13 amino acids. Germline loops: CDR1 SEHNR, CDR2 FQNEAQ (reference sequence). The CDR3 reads CASSHPPDTEAFF. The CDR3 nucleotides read TGTGCCAGCAGCCATCCCCCGGACACTGAAGCTTTCTTT.

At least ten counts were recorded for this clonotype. The CDR3 DNA is TGCAGCGCTTCTGGACAGGGGGCTTCGACTGAAGCTTTCTTT. It is translated as CSASGQGASTEAFF. The V call is TRBV29-1, the J call TRBJ1-1; TRBD1 matches 11 bases. The CDR3 consists of 14 residues. The trim removed 7 bases at V and 5 bases at J, leaving 9 bases unmatched. The germline CDR1 and CDR2 sequences are SQVTM and ANQGSEA.

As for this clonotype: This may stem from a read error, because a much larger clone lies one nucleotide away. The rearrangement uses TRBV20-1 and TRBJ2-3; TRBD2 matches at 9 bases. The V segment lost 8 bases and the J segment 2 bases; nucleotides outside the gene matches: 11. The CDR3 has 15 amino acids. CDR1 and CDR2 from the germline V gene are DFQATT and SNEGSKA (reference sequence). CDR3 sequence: CSTKLLAGTTDTQYF. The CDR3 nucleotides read TGCAGTACTAAGCTTCTAGCGGGGACCACAGATACGCAGTATTTT.

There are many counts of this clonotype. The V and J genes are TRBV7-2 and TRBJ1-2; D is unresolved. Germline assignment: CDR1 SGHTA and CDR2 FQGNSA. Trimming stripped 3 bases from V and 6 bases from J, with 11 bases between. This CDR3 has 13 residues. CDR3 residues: CASSLIQVNGYTF. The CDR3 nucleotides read TGTGCCAGCAGCTTGATCCAGGTCAATGGCTACACCTTC.

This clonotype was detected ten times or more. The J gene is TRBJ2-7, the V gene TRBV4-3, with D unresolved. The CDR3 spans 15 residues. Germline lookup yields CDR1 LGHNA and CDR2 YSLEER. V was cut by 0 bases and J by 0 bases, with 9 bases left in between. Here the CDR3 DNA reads TGCGCCAGCAGCCAAGAAAGGCAGAGCTCCTACGAGCAGTACTTC. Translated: CASSQERQSSYEQYF.

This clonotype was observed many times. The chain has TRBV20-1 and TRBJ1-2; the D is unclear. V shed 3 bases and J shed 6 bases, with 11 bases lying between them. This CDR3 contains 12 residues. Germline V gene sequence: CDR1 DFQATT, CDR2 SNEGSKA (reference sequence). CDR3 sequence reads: CSASLGNHGYTF. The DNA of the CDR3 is TGCAGTGCTAGCCTTGGGAACCATGGCTACACCTTC.

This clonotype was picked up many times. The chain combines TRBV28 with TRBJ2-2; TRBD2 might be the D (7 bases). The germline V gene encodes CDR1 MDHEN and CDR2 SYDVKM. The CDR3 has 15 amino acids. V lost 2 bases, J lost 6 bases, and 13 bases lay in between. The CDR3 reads CASSLTGGWPGELFF. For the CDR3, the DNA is TGTGCCAGCAGTTTAACGGGGGGCTGGCCCGGGGAGCTGTTTTTT.